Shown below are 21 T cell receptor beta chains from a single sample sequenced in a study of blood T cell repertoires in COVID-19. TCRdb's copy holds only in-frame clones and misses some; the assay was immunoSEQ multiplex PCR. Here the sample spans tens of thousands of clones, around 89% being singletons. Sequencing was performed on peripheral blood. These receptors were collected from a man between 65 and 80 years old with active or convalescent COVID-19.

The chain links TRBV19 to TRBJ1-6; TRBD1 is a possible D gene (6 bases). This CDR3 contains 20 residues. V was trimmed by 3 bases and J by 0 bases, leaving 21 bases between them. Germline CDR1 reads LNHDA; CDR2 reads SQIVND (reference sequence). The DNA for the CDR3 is TGTGCCAGTAGTATTTCCCACAACAGGGTGGGGAGCTCCTATAATTCACCCCTCCACTTT. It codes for CASSISHNRVGSSYNSPLHF.

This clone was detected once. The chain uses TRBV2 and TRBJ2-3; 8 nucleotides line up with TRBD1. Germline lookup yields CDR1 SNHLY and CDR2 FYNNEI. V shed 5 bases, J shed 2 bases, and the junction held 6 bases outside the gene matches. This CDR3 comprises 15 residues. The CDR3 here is CASSFRQGTTDTQYF. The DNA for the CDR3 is TGTGCCAGCAGTTTTAGACAGGGGACCACAGATACGCAGTATTTT.

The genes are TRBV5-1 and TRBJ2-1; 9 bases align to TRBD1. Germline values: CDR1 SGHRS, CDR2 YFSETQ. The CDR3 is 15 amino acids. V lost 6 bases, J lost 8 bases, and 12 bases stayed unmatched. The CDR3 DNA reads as TGCGCCAGCAAGTCCGGGACAGGGAAACTCGATGAGCAGTTCTTC. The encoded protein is CASKSGTGKLDEQFF.

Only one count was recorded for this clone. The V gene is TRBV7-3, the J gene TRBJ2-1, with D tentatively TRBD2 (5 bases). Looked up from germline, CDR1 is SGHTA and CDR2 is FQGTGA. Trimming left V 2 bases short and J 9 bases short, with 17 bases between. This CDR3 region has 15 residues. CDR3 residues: CASSLAGILGGEQFF. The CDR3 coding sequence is TGTGCCAGCAGCTTAGCCGGGATACTTGGTGGTGAGCAGTTCTTC.

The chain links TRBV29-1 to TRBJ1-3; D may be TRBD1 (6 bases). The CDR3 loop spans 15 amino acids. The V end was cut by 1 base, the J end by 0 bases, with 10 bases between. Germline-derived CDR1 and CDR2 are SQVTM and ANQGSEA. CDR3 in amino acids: CSVEGTASSGNTIYF. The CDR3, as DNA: TGCAGCGTTGAAGGGACAGCGAGCTCTGGAAACACCATATATTTT.

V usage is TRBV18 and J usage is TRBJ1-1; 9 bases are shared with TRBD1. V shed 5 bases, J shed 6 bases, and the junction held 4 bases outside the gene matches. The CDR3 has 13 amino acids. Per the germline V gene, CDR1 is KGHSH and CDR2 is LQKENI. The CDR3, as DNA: TGTGCCAGCTCAGGGACAGGGATTTCTGAAGCTTTCTTT. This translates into CASSGTGISEAFF.

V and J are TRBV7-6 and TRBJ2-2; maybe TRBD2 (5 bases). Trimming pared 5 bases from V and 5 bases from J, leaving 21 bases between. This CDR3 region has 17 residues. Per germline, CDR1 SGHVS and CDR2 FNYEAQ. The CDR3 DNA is TGTGCCAGCAGCCCAACTGGCGGGCCGCGTGTGACCGGGGAGCTGTTTTTT. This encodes CASSPTGGPRVTGELFF.

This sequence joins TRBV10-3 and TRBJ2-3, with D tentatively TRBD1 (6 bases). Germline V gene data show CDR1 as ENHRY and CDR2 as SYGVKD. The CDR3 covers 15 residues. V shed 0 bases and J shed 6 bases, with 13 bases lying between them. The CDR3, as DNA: TGTGCCATCAGTGAGTCCTTACAGGGTTCGGATACGCAGTATTTT. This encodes CAISESLQGSDTQYF.

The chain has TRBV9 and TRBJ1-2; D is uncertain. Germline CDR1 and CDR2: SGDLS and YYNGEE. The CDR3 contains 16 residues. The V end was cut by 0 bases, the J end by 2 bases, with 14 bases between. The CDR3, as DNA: TGTGCCAGCAGCGTAGGGCTAAGCGGATCAAACTATGGCTACACCTTC. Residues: CASSVGLSGSNYGYTF.

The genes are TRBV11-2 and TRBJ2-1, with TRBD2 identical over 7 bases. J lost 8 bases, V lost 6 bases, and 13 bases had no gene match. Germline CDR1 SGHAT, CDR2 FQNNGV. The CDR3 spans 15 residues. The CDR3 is CASSPTGGGWDEQFF. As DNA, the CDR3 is TGTGCCAGCAGTCCCACGGGGGGAGGATGGGATGAGCAGTTCTTC.

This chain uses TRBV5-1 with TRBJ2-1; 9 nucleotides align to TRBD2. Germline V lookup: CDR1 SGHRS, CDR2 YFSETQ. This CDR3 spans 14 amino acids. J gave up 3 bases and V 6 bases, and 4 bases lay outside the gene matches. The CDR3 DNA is TGCGCCAGCAACCCGCGGGGGGGCTACAATGAGCAGTTCTTC. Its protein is CASNPRGGYNEQFF. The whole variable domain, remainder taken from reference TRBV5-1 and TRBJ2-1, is KAGVTQTPRYLIKTRGQQVTLSCSPISGHRSVSWYQQTPGQGLQFLFEYFSETQRNKGNFPGRFSGRQFSNSRSEMNVSTLELGDSALYLCASNPRGGYNEQFFGPGTRLTVL.

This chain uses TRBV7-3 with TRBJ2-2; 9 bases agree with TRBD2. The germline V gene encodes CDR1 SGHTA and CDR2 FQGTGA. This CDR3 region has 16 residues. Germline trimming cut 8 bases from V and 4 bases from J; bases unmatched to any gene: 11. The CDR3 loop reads CASADQGLATTGELFF. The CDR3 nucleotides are TGTGCCAGCGCCGACCAGGGACTAGCTACCACCGGGGAGCTGTTTTTT.

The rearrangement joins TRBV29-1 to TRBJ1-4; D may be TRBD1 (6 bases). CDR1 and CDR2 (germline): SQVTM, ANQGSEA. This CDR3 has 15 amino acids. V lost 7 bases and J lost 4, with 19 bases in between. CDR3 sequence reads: CSARRGGQSNEKLFF. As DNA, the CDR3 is TGCAGCGCCCGCCGTGGCGGACAGAGTAATGAAAAACTGTTTTTT.

The CDR3 loop is CASSYSDRVREQYF. CDR3 sequence (DNA): TGTGCCAGCAGTTACTCGGACAGGGTTAGGGAGCAGTACTTC. This sequence joins TRBV6-5 and TRBJ2-7; TRBD1 agrees at 8 bases. Trimming took 0 bases from V and 7 from J; bases not matched to a gene: 5. Germline values: CDR1 MNHEY, CDR2 SVGAGI. This CDR3 has 14 amino acids.

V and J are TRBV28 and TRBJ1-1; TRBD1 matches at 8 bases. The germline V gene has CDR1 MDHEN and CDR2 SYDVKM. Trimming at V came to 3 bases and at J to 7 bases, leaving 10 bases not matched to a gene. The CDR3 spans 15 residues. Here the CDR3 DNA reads TGTGCCAGCAGTTTTGCGCGGACAGGGAGGGATGAAGCTTTCTTT. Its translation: CASSFARTGRDEAFF.

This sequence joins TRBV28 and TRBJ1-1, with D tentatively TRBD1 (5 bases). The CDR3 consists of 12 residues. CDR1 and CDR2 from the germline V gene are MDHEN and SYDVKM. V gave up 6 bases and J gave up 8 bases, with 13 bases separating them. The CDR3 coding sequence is TGTGCCAGCAGCCGAACAGGAAGAGAAGCTTTCTTT. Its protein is CASSRTGREAFF.

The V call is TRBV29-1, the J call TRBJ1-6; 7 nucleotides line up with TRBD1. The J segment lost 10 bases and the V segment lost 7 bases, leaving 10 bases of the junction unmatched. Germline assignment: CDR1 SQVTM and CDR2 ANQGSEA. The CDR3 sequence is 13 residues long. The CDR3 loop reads CSASEGGGSPLHF. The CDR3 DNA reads TGCAGCGCCTCGGAAGGGGGCGGATCACCCCTCCACTTT.

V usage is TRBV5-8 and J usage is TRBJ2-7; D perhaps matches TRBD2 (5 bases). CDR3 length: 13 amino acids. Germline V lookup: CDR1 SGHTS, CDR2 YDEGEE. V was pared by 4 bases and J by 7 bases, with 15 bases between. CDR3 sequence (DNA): TGTGCCAGCAGCCCGGTCGGGGTTTGGGAGCAGTACTTC. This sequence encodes CASSPVGVWEQYF.

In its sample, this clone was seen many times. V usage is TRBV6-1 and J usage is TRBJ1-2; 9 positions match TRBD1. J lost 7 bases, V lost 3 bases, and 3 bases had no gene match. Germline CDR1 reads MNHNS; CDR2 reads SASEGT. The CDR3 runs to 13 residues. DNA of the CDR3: TGTGCCAGCAGTGACGTGGACAGGGGTGGCTACACCTTC. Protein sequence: CASSDVDRGGYTF.

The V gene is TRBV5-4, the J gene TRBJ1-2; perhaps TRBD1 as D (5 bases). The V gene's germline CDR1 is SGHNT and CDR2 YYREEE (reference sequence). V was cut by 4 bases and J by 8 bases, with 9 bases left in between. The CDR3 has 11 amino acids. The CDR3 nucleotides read TGTGCCAGCAGCCTCGGGGGGGGCTACACCTTC. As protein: CASSLGGGYTF. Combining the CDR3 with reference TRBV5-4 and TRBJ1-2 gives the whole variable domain ETGVTQSPTHLIKTRGQQVTLRCSSQSGHNTVSWYQQALGQGPQFIFQYYREEENGRGNFPPRFSGLQFPNYSSELNVNALELDDSALYLCASSLGGGYTFGSGTRLTVV.

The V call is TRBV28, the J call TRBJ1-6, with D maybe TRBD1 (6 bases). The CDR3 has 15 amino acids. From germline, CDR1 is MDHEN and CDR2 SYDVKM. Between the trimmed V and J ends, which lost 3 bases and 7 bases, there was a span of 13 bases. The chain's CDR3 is CASSLTQGINSPLHF. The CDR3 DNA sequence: TGTGCCAGCAGTTTGACACAGGGTATCAATTCACCCCTCCACTTT.